This passage covers 24 T cell receptor beta chains from one sample sequenced in a study of spatial heterogeneity in lung cancer. The time point here: sample taken at primary tumor resection. TCRdb analysed the 5' RACE reads with MiXCR anew, one entry per CDR3 protein. This table holds 40,000 to 55,000 distinct CDR3 sequences, approximately 14% found once. Sequenced material: PBMCs, taken at surgery. These receptors were collected from a male donor with early-stage non-small cell lung cancer.

This clonotype was seen more than once but under ten times. The chain is built from TRBV4-1 and TRBJ2-1, with 13 bases lining up with TRBD2. Losses at the gene ends were 4 bases for V and 6 bases for J; bases not matched to a gene: 3. The CDR3 totals 15 residues. Germline V gene data show CDR1 as MGHRA and CDR2 as YSYEKL. CDR3 sequence: CASSPGLAGTNEQFF. The DNA for the CDR3 is TGCGCCAGCAGCCCGGGACTAGCGGGAACCAATGAGCAGTTCTTC.

This clonotype was counted a few times. V and J are TRBV6-1 and TRBJ2-3; TRBD1 matches 7 bases. Germline assignment: CDR1 MNHNS and CDR2 SASEGT. V shed 7 bases and J 3 bases; nucleotides not matched to a gene: 10. This CDR3 is built from 15 residues. The CDR3: CASITDRVGTDTQYF. The CDR3 nucleotides are TGTGCCAGCATAACCGACAGGGTAGGGACAGATACGCAGTATTTT.

The V and J genes are TRBV27 and TRBJ2-7, with TRBD2 matching 11 bases. The CDR3 runs 16 residues. Looked up from germline, CDR1 is MNHEY and CDR2 is SMNVEV (reference sequence). The trim removed 4 bases at V and 5 bases at J, leaving 10 bases unmatched. The chain's CDR3 is CASSSPLRLAGNEQYF. The CDR3 DNA is TGTGCCAGCAGTTCTCCCCTCAGACTAGCGGGGAACGAGCAGTACTTC.

This clonotype showed up just a few times. The chain carries TRBV7-9 and TRBJ1-6; tentative D call: TRBD1 (5 bases). CDR3 length: 17 residues. Germline CDR1 reads SEHNR; CDR2 reads FQNEAQ (reference sequence). V lost 4 bases and J 9 bases, leaving 22 bases between the germline ends. The CDR3 nucleotides are TGTGCCAGCAGCTCCCACGAAATGCAGGGAGGTAGTTCACCCCTCCACTTT. This encodes CASSSHEMQGGSSPLHF.

The chain carries TRBV10-3 and TRBJ2-2; tentatively, D is TRBD1 or TRBD2 (5 bases each). The V end was cut by 4 bases, the J end by 4 bases, with 13 bases between. Looked up from germline, CDR1 is ENHRY and CDR2 is SYGVKD. The CDR3 runs 15 residues. CDR3 sequence reads: CAISGGRESTGELFF. CDR3 coding DNA: TGTGCCATCAGTGGAGGCAGGGAGAGCACCGGGGAGCTGTTTTTT.

This clonotype was found a few times. V is TRBV4-3 and J is TRBJ1-3; D unclear. In germline, CDR1 is LGHNA, CDR2 YSLEER. The CDR3 covers 13 residues. V lost 5 bases and J lost 3, with 8 bases in between. The CDR3 loop reads CASSSQHGNTIYF. The CDR3 DNA reads TGCGCCAGCAGCTCCCAACATGGAAACACCATATATTTT.

Ten or more counts support this clonotype. J is TRBJ2-5 and V is TRBV29-1, with D possibly TRBD2 on 7 matching bases. CDR3 length: 15 amino acids. Trimming cost V 2 bases and J 5 bases, with 18 bases left between them. CDR1 SQVTM and CDR2 ANQGSEA come from the germline V gene. The CDR3 nucleotides are TGCAGCGTTGAAACCTTGAGGGGGGGCCTGGAGACCCAGTACTTC. Residues: CSVETLRGGLETQYF.

This chain connects TRBV6-2 or TRBV6-3 to TRBJ1-5; 8 bases are a match to TRBD1. J gave up 2 bases and V 7 bases, and 7 bases lay outside the gene matches. CDR1 and CDR2 (germline): MNHEY, SVGEGT. The CDR3 consists of 15 residues. The CDR3 DNA sequence: TGTGCCAGCAATCAACAGGGGGGTGGCAATCAGCCCCAGCATTTT. Residues: CASNQQGGGNQPQHF.

A few counts support this clonotype. The chain uses TRBV12-3 or TRBV12-4 and TRBJ1-2, with a possible D match to TRBD1 (6 bases). V dropped 5 bases and J dropped 8 bases, with 12 bases sitting between them. The CDR3 sequence is 12 residues long. CDR3 sequence: CASSPRTAGYTF. The CDR3 DNA follows: TGTGCCAGCAGTCCCCGGACAGCAGGCTACACCTTC.

In its sample, this clonotype was seen a few times. The chain uses TRBV19 and TRBJ1-5, with D perhaps matching TRBD1 (5 bases). The CDR3 loop spans 15 amino acids. Germline V gene sequence: CDR1 LNHDA, CDR2 SQIVND (reference sequence). The V end lost 7 bases, the J end lost 4 bases, and 17 bases lay between the germline ends. CDR3 in DNA: TGTGCCAGTAAGTGGCCGAGCGGGGGTAATCAGCCCCAGCATTTT. The encoded protein is CASKWPSGGNQPQHF.

There are a few counts of this clonotype. The V gene is TRBV5-6, the J gene TRBJ1-6, with 9 bases aligning to TRBD1. This CDR3 region has 16 residues. Unmatched junction bases numbered 12, after V lost 4 bases and J lost 10 bases. The germline V gene encodes CDR1 SGHDT and CDR2 YYEEEE. The CDR3 DNA reads as TGTGCCAGCAGCGTCGGGACAGGGAGATTGGAATCACCCCTCCACTTT. The encoded protein is CASSVGTGRLESPLHF.

This clonotype has a count of ten or more. The genes are TRBV10-1 and TRBJ1-4; D perhaps matches TRBD1 (5 bases). The CDR3 has 15 residues. CDR1 and CDR2 from the germline V gene are WNHNN and SYGVQD (reference sequence). V was clipped by 2 bases and J by 8 bases, with 15 bases between them. CDR3 protein: CASSEGAGVSEKLFF. The CDR3 coding sequence is TGCGCCAGCAGTGAGGGGGCAGGAGTTTCCGAAAAACTGTTTTTT.

The table lists this clonotype with a few counts. The rearrangement joins TRBV15 to TRBJ2-2; D remains ambiguous. Germline CDR1 is LNHNV and CDR2 is YYDKDF (reference sequence). The CDR3 is 14 amino acids. V shed 0 bases and J shed 7 bases, with 9 bases lying between them. The CDR3 sequence is CATSRDYSSGELFF. CDR3 nucleotides: TGTGCCACCAGCAGAGATTATAGTAGCGGGGAGCTGTTTTTT.

This clonotype was seen a few times. The genes are TRBV5-1 and TRBJ2-5; TRBD1 matches at 8 bases. Germline CDR1 reads SGHRS; CDR2 reads YFSETQ. The CDR3 length is 15 residues. V lost 2 bases, J lost 1 base, and 4 bases stayed unmatched. The CDR3 loop is CASSLNTGGQETQYF. The CDR3 nucleotides read TGCGCCAGCAGCTTAAATACAGGGGGCCAAGAGACCCAGTACTTC.

The rearrangement uses TRBV7-9 and TRBJ2-2, with a possible D match to TRBD2 (5 bases). This CDR3 comprises 15 residues. Germline V gene sequence: CDR1 SEHNR, CDR2 FQNEAQ (reference sequence). V was trimmed by 5 bases and J by 0 bases, leaving 10 bases between them. The CDR3 is CASSHRGSNTGELFF. CDR3 DNA sequence: TGTGCCAGCAGCCACCGGGGTTCGAACACCGGGGAGCTGTTTTTT.

The table lists this clonotype with a few counts. The V gene is TRBV15, the J gene TRBJ2-5; the match to TRBD2 covers 7 bases. Per germline, CDR1 LNHNV and CDR2 YYDKDF (reference sequence). The J segment lost 10 bases and the V segment lost 6 bases, leaving 11 bases of the junction unmatched. The CDR3 length is 13 residues. CDR3 nucleotide sequence: TGTGCCACCAGTGATGTCGGGGGGAGAGACCAGTACTTC. It is translated as CATSDVGGRDQYF.

This clonotype turned up a few times. This chain links TRBV15 with TRBJ2-5; possible D gene TRBD1, 6 bases. V gave up 3 bases and J gave up 2 bases, with 10 bases separating them. The CDR3 runs to 14 residues. Germline CDR1 reads LNHNV; CDR2 reads YYDKDF (reference sequence). CDR3 amino acids: CATSSGQLQETQYF. In nucleotides, the CDR3 is TGTGCCACCAGCAGCGGACAGCTTCAAGAGACCCAGTACTTC.

This clonotype was recorded at least ten times. The rearrangement joins TRBV12-3 or TRBV12-4 to TRBJ1-5; D is possibly TRBD1 (5 bases). The CDR3 has 13 amino acids. The ends were cut back, 5 bases at V and 7 bases at J, with 12 bases in the middle. CDR3 protein: CASSPGPGQPQHF. Written as DNA, the CDR3 is TGTGCCAGCAGTCCGGGACCTGGCCAGCCCCAGCATTTT.

This clonotype was recorded a few times. The gene calls are TRBV6-2 or TRBV6-3 and TRBJ2-7, with 13 nucleotides matching TRBD2. Per the germline V gene, CDR1 is MNHEY and CDR2 is SVGEGT. With V trimmed by 6 bases and J by 3 bases, 8 bases remained unmatched. The CDR3 is 16 residues long. CDR3 bases: TGTGCCAGCAGGCCACCGGGACTAGCGGGGCTCTACGAGCAGTACTTC. It specifies CASRPPGLAGLYEQYF.

The V gene is TRBV12-5, the J gene TRBJ1-1; D possibly corresponds to TRBD1 (5 bases). The CDR3 has 16 residues. V was shortened by 0 bases and J by 2 bases, with 13 bases between the two germline ends. The V gene's germline CDR1 is LGHNT and CDR2 FRNRAP. The CDR3 coding sequence is TGTGCTAGTGGTTTGGTCATGACAGTGTCTAACACTGAAGCTTTCTTT. The encoded protein is CASGLVMTVSNTEAFF. The complete variable domain, with remaining parts taken from reference TRBV12-5 and TRBJ1-1, reads DARVTQTPRHKVTEMGQEVTMRCQPILGHNTVFWYRQTMMQGLELLAYFRNRAPLDDSGMPKDRFSAEMPDATLATLKIQPSEPRDSAVYFCASGLVMTVSNTEAFFGQGTRLTVV.

This clonotype has ten or more counts. The chain has TRBV9 and TRBJ1-3, with 8 positions matching TRBD1. The CDR3 loop spans 12 amino acids. The V gene end was trimmed by 4 bases and the J gene end by 12 bases; junction bases not matched to a gene: 6. The germline V gene has CDR1 SGDLS and CDR2 YYNGEE. The CDR3 DNA follows: TGTGCCAGCAGCACGACAGGGGAAAACATATATTTT. This sequence encodes CASSTTGENIYF. The variable domain in full, with the rest retrieved from reference TRBV9 and TRBJ1-3, is DSGVTQTPKHLITATGQRVTLRCSPRSGDLSVYWYQQSLDQGLQFLIQYYNGEERAKGNILERFSAQQFPDLHSELNLSSLELGDSALYFCASSTTGENIYFGEGSWLTVV.

In the case of this clonotype: The junction departs from germline at one end; a sequencing error may be responsible. The chain is built from TRBV10-1 and TRBJ1-1; TRBD1 matches 8 bases. Germline V gene lookup returns CDR1 WNHNN and CDR2 SYGVQD (reference sequence). The CDR3 loop spans 12 amino acids. CDR3 sequence (DNA): TGCGCCAGGACAGGGGTGGGCACTGAAGTTTTCTTT. Its translation: CARTGVGTEVFF.

The V and J genes are TRBV12-3 or TRBV12-4 and TRBJ2-3; D ambiguous. V was pared by 2 bases and J by 1 base, with 4 bases between. The CDR3 length is 13 residues. Here the CDR3 reads CASSLRGTDTQYF. Here the CDR3 DNA reads TGTGCCAGCAGTTTAAGGGGCACAGATACGCAGTATTTT.

The J gene is TRBJ2-1, the V gene TRBV4-1; the D is unclear. Trimming took 1 base from V and 6 from J, leaving 7 bases between them. This CDR3 has 13 amino acids. CDR1 is MGHRA, CDR2 YSYEKL, per germline. Here the CDR3 reads CASSQAHLNEQFF. The CDR3 coding sequence is TGCGCCAGCAGCCAAGCCCACCTCAATGAGCAGTTCTTC.